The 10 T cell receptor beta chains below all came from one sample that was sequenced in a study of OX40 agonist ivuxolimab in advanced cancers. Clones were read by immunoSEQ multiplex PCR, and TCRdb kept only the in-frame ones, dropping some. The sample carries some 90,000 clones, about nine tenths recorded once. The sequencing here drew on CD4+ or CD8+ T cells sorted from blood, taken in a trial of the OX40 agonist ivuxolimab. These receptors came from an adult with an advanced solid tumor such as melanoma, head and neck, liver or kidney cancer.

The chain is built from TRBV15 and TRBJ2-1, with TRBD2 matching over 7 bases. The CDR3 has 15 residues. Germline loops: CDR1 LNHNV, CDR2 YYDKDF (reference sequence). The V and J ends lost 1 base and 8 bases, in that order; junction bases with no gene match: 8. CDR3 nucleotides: TGTGCCACCAGCAGAGCGCAGCGGGGAAGCGATGAGCAGTTCTTC. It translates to CATSRAQRGSDEQFF.

This CDR3 reads CAISVGRAYEQFF. CDR3 DNA: TGTGCCATCAGTGTGGGGAGGGCTTATGAGCAGTTCTTC. The chain uses TRBV10-3 and TRBJ2-1, with TRBD2 identical over 7 bases. Germline assignment: CDR1 ENHRY and CDR2 SYGVKD. V shed 4 bases, J shed 8 bases, and the junction held 5 bases outside the gene matches. The CDR3 length is 13 residues.

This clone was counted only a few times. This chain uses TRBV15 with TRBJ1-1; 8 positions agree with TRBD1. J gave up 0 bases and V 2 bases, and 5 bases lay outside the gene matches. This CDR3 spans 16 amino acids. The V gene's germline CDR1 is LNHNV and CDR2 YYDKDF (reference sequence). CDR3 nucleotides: TGTGCCACCAGCAGAACAGGGGGGATATTGAACACTGAAGCTTTCTTT. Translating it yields CATSRTGGILNTEAFF.

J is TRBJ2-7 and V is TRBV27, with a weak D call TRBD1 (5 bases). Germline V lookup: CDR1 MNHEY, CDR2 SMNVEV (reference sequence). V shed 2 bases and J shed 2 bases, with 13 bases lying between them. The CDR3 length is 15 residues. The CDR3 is CASSLGRGRPYEQYF. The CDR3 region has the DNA TGTGCCAGCAGTTTAGGAAGGGGCCGCCCCTACGAGCAGTACTTC.

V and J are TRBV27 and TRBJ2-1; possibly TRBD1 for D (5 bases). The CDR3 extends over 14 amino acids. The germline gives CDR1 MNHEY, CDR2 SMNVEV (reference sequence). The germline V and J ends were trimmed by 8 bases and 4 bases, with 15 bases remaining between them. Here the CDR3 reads CASRLIRAYNEQFF. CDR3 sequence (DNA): TGTGCCAGCCGCCTCATCAGGGCGTACAATGAGCAGTTCTTC.

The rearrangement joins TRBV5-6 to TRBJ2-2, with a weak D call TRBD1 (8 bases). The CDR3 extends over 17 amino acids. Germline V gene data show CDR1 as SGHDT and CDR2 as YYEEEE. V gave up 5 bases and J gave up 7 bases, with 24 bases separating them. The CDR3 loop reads CASSSPYRGGLVGELFF. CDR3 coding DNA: TGTGCCAGCAGTTCCCCCTACAGGGGGGGCCTCGTCGGGGAGCTGTTTTTT.

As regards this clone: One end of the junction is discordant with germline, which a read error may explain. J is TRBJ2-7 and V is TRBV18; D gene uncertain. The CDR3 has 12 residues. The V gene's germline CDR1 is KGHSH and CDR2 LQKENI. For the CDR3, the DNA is TGTGCCAGTTCACTTCGACTGAACGAGCAGTACTTC. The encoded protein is CASSLRLNEQYF.

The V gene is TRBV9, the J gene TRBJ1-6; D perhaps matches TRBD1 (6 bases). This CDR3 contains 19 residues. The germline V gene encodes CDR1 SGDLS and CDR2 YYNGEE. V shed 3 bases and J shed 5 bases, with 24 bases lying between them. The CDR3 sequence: CASSGNRDIGILDNSPLHF. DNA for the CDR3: TGTGCCAGCAGCGGAAACCGGGACATCGGAATTCTGGATAATTCACCCCTCCACTTT.

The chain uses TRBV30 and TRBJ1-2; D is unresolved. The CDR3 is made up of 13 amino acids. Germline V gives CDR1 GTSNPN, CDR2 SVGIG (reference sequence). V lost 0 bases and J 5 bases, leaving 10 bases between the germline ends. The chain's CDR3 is CAWSVRTDYGYTF. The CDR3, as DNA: TGTGCCTGGAGTGTACGCACAGATTATGGCTACACCTTC. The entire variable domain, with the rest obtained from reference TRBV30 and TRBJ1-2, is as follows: SQTIHQWPATLVQPVGSPLSLECTVEGTSNPNLYWYRQAAGRGLQLLFYSVGIGQISSEVPQNLSASRPQDRQFILSSKKLLLSDSGFYLCAWSVRTDYGYTFGSGTRLTVV.

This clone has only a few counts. The CDR3 region has the DNA TGTGCCAGCAGCGAGGGCCGCTATGGCTACACCTTC. As protein: CASSEGRYGYTF. The V and J genes are TRBV5-6 and TRBJ1-2; D is unclear. The germline CDR1 and CDR2 sequences are SGHDT and YYEEEE. V lost 4 bases and J 4 bases, leaving 8 bases between the germline ends. This CDR3 is 12 amino acids long.